This T cell receptor (beta chain) was observed in a study of blood T cells in healthy people across ages. Then a second PCR, running roughly 7 to 11 cycles, was carried out with a sample-barcoded 5' primer and a J-beta primer mix. TCRdb recomputed calls from the 5' RACE reads with MiXCR, one row per CDR3 protein. The sample holds about 1.6 million distinct CDR3 sequences, almost 35% seen once. The V gene end was trimmed by 5 bases and the J gene end by 1 base; junction bases not matched to a gene: 7. Looked up from germline, CDR1 is DFQATT and CDR2 is SNEGSKA (reference sequence). The CDR3 spans 16 residues. Only a few counts were recorded for this clonotype.

The receptor comes from a woman between 25 and 40 years old in good health. Material for sequencing was blood. J is TRBJ2-1 and V is TRBV20-1; 11 positions match TRBD2. DNA of the CDR3: TGCAGTGCTCCGCGGTGGACTAGCGGGTCCTACAATGAGCAGTTCTTC. Protein sequence: CSAPRWTSGSYNEQFF.